The T cell receptor (beta chain) described here comes from a study of cytomegalovirus exposure and HLA in healthy donors. Overall study: Genotyping of hundreds of donors showed that over 80% belonged to the Caucasian-associated ancestry cluster. General study findings and limits: A later analysis found most CMV-associated TCR beta chains apparently HLA-restricted.

Both 60 Vbeta primers and 13 Jbeta primers went into the PCR. The repertoire was sequenced with immunoSEQ multiplex PCR; TCRdb's copy has only in-frame clones and lacks some. Its clone listing holds about 190,000 clones. CDR1 and CDR2 from the germline V gene are SGHVS and FQNEAQ. With 5 bases removed from V and 4 bases from J, the gap between germline ends came to 17 bases. This CDR3 has 15 residues. Comment on this clone: The antigen is undetermined.

This clonotype was sampled from a woman between 25 and 40 years old in good health and CMV-seropositive. The chain is built from TRBV7-8 and TRBJ1-2, with a weak D call TRBD1 (6 bases). Sequencing input: PBMCs. The CDR3 region has the DNA TGTGCCAGCAGCCTAAGGACAGCGACCGTCTATGGCTACACCTTC. It yields the protein CASSLRTATVYGYTF.